Following are 16 T cell receptor beta chains from one sample sequenced in a study of tumor-infiltrating lymphocytes in primary liver carcinoma. TCR beta cDNA was prepared out of roughly 490 ng total RNA by means of a constant-region primer. A slightly modified ARM-PCR protocol with three nested multiplex PCR rounds produced these TCR beta libraries. It was with TRBV1-TRBV30 forward primers and a C-beta reverse primer that the first two PCR rounds were run, at roughly 9 cycles each. TCRdb reprocessed the multiplex PCR reads with MiXCR, giving one entry per CDR3 protein. Among a few hundred thousand distinct CDR3 sequences listed, more than 55% were seen once. Out of unsorted whole blood came the blood RNA, and germline DNA was extracted as well. Material for sequencing was peripheral blood. The origin of the receptors is a woman between 25 and 40 years old with primary liver carcinoma and hepatitis B virus infection.

A note on this clonotype: At one end the junction does not follow the germline gene, possibly because of a read error. V gene TRBV11-2 combines with J gene TRBJ2-3, with 11 bases fitting TRBD2. The CDR3 is made up of 16 amino acids. Germline assignment: CDR1 SGHAT and CDR2 FQNNGV. Here the CDR3 DNA reads TGTGTCAGCAGCTTAATAGCGGGAGGGGTCACAGATACTCAGTATTTT. Protein: CVSSLIAGGVTDTQYF.

J is TRBJ2-1 and V is TRBV11-3, with a possible D match to TRBD2 (5 bases). The CDR3 contains 14 residues. Trimming left V 5 bases short and J 8 bases short, with 16 bases between. Looked up from germline, CDR1 is SGHNT and CDR2 is YENEEA. DNA of the CDR3: TGTGCCAGCAGCATCAAGCGCGGGTCCTATGAGCAGTTCTTC. This sequence encodes CASSIKRGSYEQFF.

The rearrangement uses TRBV6-2 or TRBV6-3 and TRBJ1-5, with D perhaps matching TRBD1 (5 bases). Germline V gives CDR1 MNHEY, CDR2 SVGEGT. The CDR3 loop spans 14 amino acids. Between the trimmed V and J ends, which lost 9 bases and 7 bases, there was a span of 19 bases. The CDR3 spells CARGTIGKGQPQHF. The CDR3 DNA sequence: TGTGCCAGAGGAACTATAGGGAAGGGGCAGCCCCAGCATTTT.

A word on this clonotype: This may stem from a read error, because a much larger clone lies one nucleotide away. The chain combines TRBV5-6 with TRBJ2-6, with D possibly TRBD1 on 6 matching bases. In germline, CDR1 is SGHDT, CDR2 YYEEEE. The CDR3 is 19 residues long. The CDR3, as DNA: TGTGCCAGCAGCTGGGACATCGGCACGCCAGATTCTGGGTCCAACGTCCTGACTTTC. This sequence encodes CASSWDIGTPDSGSNVLTF.

The sample holds one count of this clonotype. A much larger clone is a single base away; this may be a read error. The V gene is TRBV6-5, the J gene TRBJ1-2; 8 positions agree with TRBD1. From germline, CDR1 is MNHEY and CDR2 SVGAGI. There are 14 residues in the CDR3. For the CDR3, the DNA is TGTGCCAGCAGTTATCGGACAGGGCTCTATGGCTACGCCTTC. Its translation: CASSYRTGLYGYAF.

Notes on this clonotype: An end of the junction does not agree with germline; a read error may underlie this. V and J are TRBV13 and TRBJ2-3; 8 nucleotides align to TRBD2. The germline gives CDR1 PRHDT, CDR2 FYEKMQ (reference sequence). This CDR3 spans 15 amino acids. In DNA form, the CDR3 reads TGTGACAGCAGCAGGGTAGCGGGACTCACAGATACGCAGTATTTT. Translation: CDSSRVAGLTDTQYF. The full variable domain, rest sourced from reference TRBV13 and TRBJ2-3, is AAGVIQSPRHLIKEKRETATLKCYPIPRHDTVYWYQQGPGQDPQFLISFYEKMQSDKGSIPDRFSAQQFSDYHSELNMSSLELGDSALYFCDSSRVAGLTDTQYFGPGTRLTVL.

The gene calls are TRBV5-6 and TRBJ2-5; 8 nucleotides align to TRBD1. The CDR3 is 13 residues long. Germline V gene sequence: CDR1 SGHDT, CDR2 YYEEEE. V was clipped by 6 bases and J by 4 bases; unmatched bases: 5. The CDR3 sequence: CASIRTGTETQYF. CDR3 DNA sequence: TGTGCCAGCATCAGGACAGGGACAGAGACCCAGTACTTC.

A note on this clonotype: A junction boundary mismatches the germline segment, possibly from a read error. This chain joins TRBV11-2 and TRBJ2-1; the D is unclear. Germline loops: CDR1 SGHAT, CDR2 FQNNGV. The CDR3 totals 12 residues. CDR3 sequence: CTSNLVGVEQFF. The CDR3 DNA is TGTACCAGCAACTTAGTGGGCGTTGAGCAGTTCTTC.

In its sample, this clonotype was seen many times. The CDR3 sequence is CASSYPYTGELFF. The DNA for the CDR3 is TGTGCCAGCAGTTACCCCTACACCGGGGAGCTGTTTTTT. This chain joins TRBV6-5 and TRBJ2-2; D uncertain. The V end was cut by 2 bases, the J end by 3 bases, with 4 bases between. The length of the CDR3 is 13 residues. CDR1 and CDR2 from the germline V gene are MNHEY and SVGAGI.

Comments on this clonotype: This CDR3 fails to terminate in the conserved phenylalanine or tryptophan, so it likely reflects a read error. The rearrangement joins TRBV29-1 to TRBJ1-1; 7 bases line up with TRBD1. Germline V gene lookup returns CDR1 SQVTM and CDR2 ANQGSEA. The CDR3 totals 12 residues. CDR3 DNA sequence: TGCAGTGTAGGACAGGTGAACACTGAAGCTTTCCTT. This sequence encodes CSVGQVNTEAFL.

The V and J genes are TRBV5-1 and TRBJ2-7; 8 positions agree with TRBD1. The CDR3 contains 13 residues. Germline V gives CDR1 SGHRS, CDR2 YFSETQ. V dropped 5 bases and J dropped 6; count of bases not matched to a gene: 7. The CDR3 is CASRLTGESEQYF. CDR3 nucleotide sequence: TGCGCCAGCAGATTGACAGGGGAGAGCGAGCAGTACTTC.

The chain recombines TRBV15 with TRBJ2-2; possible D gene TRBD2, 6 bases. Germline assignment: CDR1 LNHNV and CDR2 YYDKDF (reference sequence). The germline V and J ends were trimmed by 1 base and 4 bases, with 10 bases remaining between them. The CDR3 is 15 amino acids. The CDR3 spells CATSRGGLSTGELFF. As DNA, the CDR3 is TGTGCCACCAGCAGAGGGGGACTGAGCACCGGGGAGCTGTTTTTT.

This clonotype has more than one count but fewer than ten. This chain uses TRBV12-3 or TRBV12-4 with TRBJ2-5, with 9 bases aligning to TRBD2. The trim removed 4 bases at V and 5 bases at J, leaving 8 bases unmatched. The CDR3 covers 15 residues. CDR3 sequence: CASSSSASGVETQYF. CDR3 DNA sequence: TGTGCCAGCAGTTCCTCCGCTAGCGGGGTTGAGACCCAGTACTTC.

Regarding this clonotype: One junction end disagrees with the germline gene, perhaps due to a read error. The rearrangement links TRBV5-5 to TRBJ1-3, with unresolved D. The CDR3 spans 14 residues. Looked up from germline, CDR1 is SGHKS and CDR2 is YYEKEE (reference sequence). The CDR3 protein is CAISLQATGNTIYF. In nucleotides, the CDR3 is TGTGCCATCAGCTTGCAGGCCACTGGAAACACCATATATTTT.

The V call is TRBV11-3, the J call TRBJ2-1, with D maybe TRBD2 (6 bases). The CDR3 runs 16 residues. The germline V gene encodes CDR1 SGHNT and CDR2 YENEEA. Trimming removed 5 bases at V and 9 bases at J, with 23 bases between. Here the CDR3 reads CASSDTRTNGSVEQFF. Here the CDR3 DNA reads TGTGCCAGCAGCGATACACGGACTAACGGGAGTGTTGAGCAGTTCTTC.

Regarding this clonotype: A much larger clone sits a single nucleotide away, making a read error possible. The chain has TRBV4-2 and TRBJ2-7; 7 bases line up with TRBD1. The CDR3 is 18 amino acids. Trimming cost V 5 bases and J 1 base; bases outside gene matches: 17. Germline loops: CDR1 LGHNA, CDR2 YNFKEQ. CDR3 coding DNA: TGTGCCAGCAGCAAACCGAACATGTCGCCCAGGGGGTCCTACGAGCAGTACTTC. This codes for CASSKPNMSPRGSYEQYF.